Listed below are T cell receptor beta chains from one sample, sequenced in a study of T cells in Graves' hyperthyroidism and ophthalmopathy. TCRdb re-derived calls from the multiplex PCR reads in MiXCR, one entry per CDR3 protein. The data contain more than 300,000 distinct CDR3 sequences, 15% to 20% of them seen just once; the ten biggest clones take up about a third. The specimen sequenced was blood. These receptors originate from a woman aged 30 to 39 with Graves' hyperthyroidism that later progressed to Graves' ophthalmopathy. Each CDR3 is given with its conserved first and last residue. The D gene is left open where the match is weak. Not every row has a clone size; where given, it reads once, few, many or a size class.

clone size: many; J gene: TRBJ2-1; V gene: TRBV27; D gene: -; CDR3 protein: CASSGPPKDSNEQFF; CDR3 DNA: TGTGCCAGCAGTGGACCACCAAAAGACAGCAATGAGCAGTTCTTC
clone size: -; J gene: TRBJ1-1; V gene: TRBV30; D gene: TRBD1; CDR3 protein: CASDRVTEAFF; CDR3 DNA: TGTGCCTCGGACAGGGTGACTGAAGCTTTCTTT
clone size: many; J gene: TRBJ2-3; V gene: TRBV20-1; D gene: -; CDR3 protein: CSATWANSTDTQYF; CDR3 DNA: TGCAGTGCTACCTGGGCCAATAGCACAGATACGCAGTATTTT
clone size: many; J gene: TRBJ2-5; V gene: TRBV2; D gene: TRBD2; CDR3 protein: CASSETPGLAGFRETQYF; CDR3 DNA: TGTGCCAGCAGCGAAACACCTGGACTAGCGGGATTTCGGGAGACCCAGTACTTC
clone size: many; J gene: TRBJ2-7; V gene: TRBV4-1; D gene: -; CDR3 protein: CASSQGTTYEQYF; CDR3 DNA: TGCGCCAGCAGCCAAGGGACAACCTACGAGCAGTACTTC
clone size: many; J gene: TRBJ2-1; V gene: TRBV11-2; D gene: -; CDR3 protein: CASSLGTLSYNEQFF; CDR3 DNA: TGTGCCAGCAGCTTAGGTACCCTCTCCTACAATGAGCAGTTCTTC
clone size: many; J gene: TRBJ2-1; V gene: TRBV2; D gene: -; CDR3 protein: CASSEFQSSYNEQFF; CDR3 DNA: TGTGCCAGCAGTGAATTCCAGAGCTCCTACAATGAGCAGTTCTTC
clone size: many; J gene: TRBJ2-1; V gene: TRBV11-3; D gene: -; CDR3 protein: CASSLAGGYYNEQFF; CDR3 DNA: TGTGCCAGCAGCTTAGCGGGGGGCTACTACAATGAGCAGTTCTTC
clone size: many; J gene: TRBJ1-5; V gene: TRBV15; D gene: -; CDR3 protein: CATSRTDSRYSNQPQHF; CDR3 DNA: TGTGCCACCAGCAGAACGGACAGCAGATATAGCAATCAGCCCCAGCATTTT
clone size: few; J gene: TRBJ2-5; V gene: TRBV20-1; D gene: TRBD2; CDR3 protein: CSARAAGGFETQYF; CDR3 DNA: TGCAGTGCTAGGGCGGCGGGAGGCTTTGAGACCCAGTACTTC
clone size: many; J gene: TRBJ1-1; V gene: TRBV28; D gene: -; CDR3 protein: CASSLIVFRGNVNTEAFF; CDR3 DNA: TGTGCCAGCAGTTTAATCGTTTTCAGGGGAAACGTGAACACTGAAGCTTTCTTT
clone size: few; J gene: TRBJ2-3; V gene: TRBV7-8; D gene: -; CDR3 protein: CASRSIRTTDTQYF; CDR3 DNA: TGTGCCAGCAGGAGCATAAGGACCACAGATACGCAGTATTTT
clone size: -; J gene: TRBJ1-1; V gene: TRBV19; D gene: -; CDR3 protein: CASSSVGGWTEAFF; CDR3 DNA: TGTGCCAGTAGTAGCGTCGGGGGCTGGACTGAAGCTTTCTTT
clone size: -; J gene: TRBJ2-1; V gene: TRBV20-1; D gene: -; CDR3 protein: CSARDRLVGSGVQFF; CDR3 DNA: TGCAGTGCTAGAGATCGACTCGTGGGGTCTGGTGTGCAGTTCTTC
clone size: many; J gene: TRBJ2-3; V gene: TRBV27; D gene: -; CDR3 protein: CASSLLQGSDTQYF; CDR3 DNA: TGTGCCAGCAGTTTACTCCAGGGTTCAGATACGCAGTATTTT
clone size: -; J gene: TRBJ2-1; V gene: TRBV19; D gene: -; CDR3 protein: CASTPSGYNEQFF; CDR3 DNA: TGTGCCAGTACACCCAGCGGCTACAATGAGCAGTTCTTC
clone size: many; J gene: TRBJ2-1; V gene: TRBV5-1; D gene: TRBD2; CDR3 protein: CASSLWTSGGTSYNEQFF; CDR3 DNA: TGCGCCAGCAGCTTGTGGACTAGCGGGGGAACCTCTTACAATGAGCAGTTCTTC
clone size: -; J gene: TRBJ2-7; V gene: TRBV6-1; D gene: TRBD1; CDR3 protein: CASSVNGQGTISYEQYF; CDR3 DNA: TGTGCCAGCAGTGTCAACGGACAGGGGACTATCTCCTACGAGCAGTACTTC
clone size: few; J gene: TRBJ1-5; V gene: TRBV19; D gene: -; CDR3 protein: CASSRTGRNQPQHF; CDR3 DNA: TGTGCCAGTAGTCGTACAGGGCGGAATCAGCCCCAGCATTTT
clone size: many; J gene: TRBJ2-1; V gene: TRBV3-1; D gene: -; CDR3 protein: CASSQGSYNEQFF; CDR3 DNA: TGTGCCAGCAGCCAAGGGTCGTACAATGAGCAGTTCTTC
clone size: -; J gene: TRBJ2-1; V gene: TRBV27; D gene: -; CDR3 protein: CASSFSGTLNEQFF; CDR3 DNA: TGTGCCAGCAGTTTCTCCGGGACACTCAATGAGCAGTTCTTC
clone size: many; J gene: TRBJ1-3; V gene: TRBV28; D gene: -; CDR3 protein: CASSFVPGNTIYF; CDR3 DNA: TGTGCCAGCAGTTTCGTCCCCGGAAACACCATATATTTT
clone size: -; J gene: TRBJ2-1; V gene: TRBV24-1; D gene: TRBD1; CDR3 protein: CATSDDTGAVPNEQFF; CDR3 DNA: TGTGCCACCAGTGATGACACAGGGGCTGTTCCAAATGAGCAGTTCTTC
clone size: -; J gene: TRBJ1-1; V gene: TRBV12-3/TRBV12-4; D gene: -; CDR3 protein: CASSLWQVTEAFF; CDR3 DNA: TGTGCCAGCAGTTTATGGCAGGTAACTGAAGCTTTCTTT
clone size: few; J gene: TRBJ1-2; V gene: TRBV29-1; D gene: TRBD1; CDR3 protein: CSVDGQGCTF; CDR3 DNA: TGCAGCGTTGACGGACAGGGCTGCACCTTC
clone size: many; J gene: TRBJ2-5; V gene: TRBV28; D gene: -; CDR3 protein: CASSRTVYPETQYF; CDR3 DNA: TGTGCCAGCAGTCGAACAGTTTACCCAGAGACCCAGTACTTC
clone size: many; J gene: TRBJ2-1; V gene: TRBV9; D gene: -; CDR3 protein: CASSVVGGTYNEQFF; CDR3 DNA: TGTGCCAGCAGCGTAGTAGGGGGTACCTACAATGAGCAGTTCTTC
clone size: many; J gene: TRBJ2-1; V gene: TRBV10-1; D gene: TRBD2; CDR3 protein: CASSESTSGGNEQFF; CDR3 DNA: TGCGCCAGCAGTGAGTCTACTAGCGGGGGGAATGAGCAGTTCTTC